This TCR beta chain came from a study of T-cell memory formation after mild COVID-19. Study-wide results and caveats: Clones contracting over day 15 to 85 were CD4/CD8 balanced, with later expanders leaning CD4+. Certain responding clones were present in pre-infection memory, suggesting participation of cross-reactive memory. CD4+ contracting clones lay mainly in CM and EM, CD8+ ones in EMRA.

Libraries for TCRalpha and TCRbeta carried sample barcodes and unique molecular identifiers via 5'RACE. TCRdb used MiXCR to reprocess the 5' RACE reads, holding one entry per CDR3 protein. The sample comprises about 110,000 distinct CDR3 sequences, about 17% of which are singletons, and roughly 31% rests with the top ten. A note on this clonotype: Its antigen is currently unknown.

CDR1 SQVTM and CDR2 ANQGSEA come from the germline V gene. The CDR3 runs 15 residues. V was clipped by 6 bases and J by 2 bases, with 19 bases between them. Sequencing input: PBMCs or a T cell subset sorted from them (not recorded which). The chain recombines TRBV29-1 with TRBJ1-2, with no clear D. This receptor was identified in an adult woman who had mild COVID-19 (a few samples of this study predate the infection). Cell type and time point are not known. This CDR3 reads CSVTPLDDPNYGYTF. The DNA for the CDR3 is TGCAGCGTAACCCCTCTCGACGACCCAAACTATGGCTACACCTTC.